This TCR beta chain was recovered during a study of blood T cell repertoires in COVID-19. Whole-study context: COVID-19 samples, acute and convalescent, were from the United States, Italy and Spain. Sample material is recorded as cDNA or gDNA derived from T cells, B-cell-depleted T cells, or PBMCs.

Authors' methods: Reference gene primer amplification yielded estimated nucleated cell counts. Produced via immunoSEQ multiplex PCR; TCRdb's table is partial and in-frame only. V and J calls and clone size come straight from that table; D and trimming were deduced from the DNA. The table lists about 130,000 clones, 70% to 80% of them singletons. The germline V gene has CDR1 LGHNA and CDR2 YSLEER. This CDR3 has 14 residues. Between the trimmed V and J ends, which lost 1 base and 11 bases, there was a span of 12 bases. The chain carries TRBV4-3 and TRBJ1-6; no clear D gene. The sequence derives from a woman in her 70s with COVID-19, enrolled during active disease. Material: peripheral blood. CDR3 loop: CASSQGGKGTPLHF. For the CDR3, the DNA is TGCGCCAGCAGCCAAGGAGGGAAAGGGACACCCCTCCACTTT.